This T cell receptor (beta chain) was documented in a study of cytomegalovirus exposure and HLA in healthy donors (dated by TCRdb to the late 2010s). For the study in its entirety: An earlier analysis of 587 of the donors reported under 300 Gb of sequence data and around 110 million unique TCR beta sequences obtained from about 200 million T cells. An early release covering over 500 HLA-typed donors comprised approximately 300 gigabases of sequencing data and 85 million to 100 million unique TCR sequences. The genetic ancestry cluster associated with self-reported Caucasian donors included 70% to 85% of the roughly 390 genotyped donors. The study was designed to test whether signatures of past pathogen exposure could be identified by cataloging public T cell receptors. The study used immunosequencing to profile the T cell repertoires of 666 subjects and linked those repertoires to cytomegalovirus serostatus. In addition to the first cohort of 666 subjects, a separate validation cohort of approximately 110 different subjects was used. High-throughput TCR immunosequencing, statistical association of individual TCRs with disease status, and machine learning were combined to predict cytomegalovirus infection status. A later analysis re-examined previously published TCR beta repertoires from more than 650 donors and added high-resolution HLA genotyping to investigate patterns of TCR occurrence. Rather than using new phenotypic data, the later analysis identified candidate immune exposures from TCR beta sequences and from how often those sequences occurred across donors. To decide whether each TCR beta V gene segment behaved as functional or pseudogenic, an earlier analysis of some 540 of the donors relied on high-throughput TCR beta sequencing. Alongside the repertoire data, information on donor age, sex, ethnicity and CMV serostatus was compiled. Genome-wide SNP genotypes for about 65% of the 666 donors were used in a later genetic analysis, which treated that subset as a discovery cohort. Every repertoire in the discovery cohort had been generated on one and the same sequencing platform. HLA typing included class I and class II loci at four-digit resolution. Typing coverage varied by locus: roughly 620-640 donors for A, B, C, DRB1 and DQB1; around 560 for DQA1; over 600 for DPA1; roughly 470 for DPB1. About five DR-DQ haplotypes were treated as single units for association and clustering because of strong linkage in the cohort. Among around 400 genotyped donors of the cohort, an average of around 220,000 unique TCR beta nucleotide sequences was sequenced per donor, of which about 18% were non-productive.

General findings and caveats noted by the study authors: A cluster of highly shared sequence variants was judged likely to represent a technical artifact of the sequencing pipeline. The study listed 150 to 200 TCR beta chains as associated with cytomegalovirus. Only TCR beta chains were sequenced in this cohort, and the absence of alpha or paired-chain data limited detectable features. Linkage disequilibrium might explain the correlated functional status among segregating V segments, but an unknown experimental factor could not be excluded. In a later analysis, TCR association rates were found to vary across HLA loci, with the most associated TCRs seen for DRB1 alleles and the fewest for HLA-C alleles. The earlier analysis of approximately 540 of the donors excluded over 15 rarely observed V segments, including chromosome 9 orphons, because counts were too low. Across donors, most TCR sequences were observed very rarely, whereas some public TCRs were present in many individuals. Cytomegalovirus status was reported to be diagnosed by the classifier with high specificity and sensitivity in both the original and validation cohorts. In vitro tests confirmed that a few of the cytomegalovirus-associated TCR beta chains recognize cytomegalovirus antigens. In a later analysis, around 15,000 TCR beta sequences were associated with specific HLA alleles at a false discovery rate of 0.05. When HLA alleles, especially DR and DQ, strongly co-occurred, attributing TCR associations to individual alleles was difficult. Compared with equally common non-associated chains, HLA-associated TCR beta chains in a later analysis were more clonally expanded and had lower generation probabilities. The authors suggested that the approach could potentially be generalized to other disease states and immunological phenotypes. Because the 87-base-pair reads could not distinguish some IMGT-functional V segments, including TRBV6-2 and TRBV6-3, those segments were excluded. Sequencing depth was assumed to be roughly uniform across donors in the presence/absence analyses, though that assumption may not hold. A further reported finding was that TCR beta sequences accurately predicted the HLA-A and HLA-B alleles for most subjects in the first cohort. According to a later analysis, most CMV-associated TCR beta chains appeared to be HLA-restricted, and the HLA associations seemed to be driven largely by CMV exposure. In an earlier analysis of roughly 500 of the donors, most TCR beta V segments appeared in productive rearrangements about 87% or about 30% of the time, broadly matching IMGT annotations. In a later genetic analysis, fewer N-insertions in productive TCRs were reported among donors in an Asian-associated ancestry cluster than the approximately 670-donor mean. CMV serostatus was the only immune exposure information available for the cohort. According to a later analysis, parvovirus B19, influenza, CMV and Epstein-Barr virus appeared linked to several top co-occurrence clusters. Because HLA typing was unavailable for some donors at each locus, only the typed subset was used in association tests. A later genetic analysis associated a missense DCLRE1C variant with V-gene and J-gene trimming of TCR beta chains, and an independent cohort replicated the association.

The cohort was made up of 500 to 800 healthy bone marrow donors. Cohort members were all nominally healthy when sampled, although unrecorded immune exposures were likely present. The donor was CMV seronegative and was included in the group of under 450 seronegative cohort members. A peripheral blood sample was collected from each donor, and TCR beta sequencing was performed on peripheral blood mononuclear cells. The Qiagen DNeasy Blood Extraction Kit was used to extract genomic DNA from the blood cell samples. As regards this clone: Its target antigen remains unknown. Per-base qualities were not stored, and no clone one base away is much larger.

Germline trimming: 5 bases from V, 6 bases from J; junction bases outside gene matches: 12. The CDR3 contains 16 residues, cysteine and phenylalanine counted. Solely the CDR3 DNA is kept, with 48 bases framed from the first base. According to the germline V gene, CDR1 reads SGHNT and CDR2 reads YENEEA. Libraries were prepared through the immunoSEQ multiplex PCR assay. A mixture of 60 forward primers for TCR Vbeta segments and 13 reverse primers for TCR Jbeta segments was used in the multiplex PCR. A multiplex PCR assay on genomic DNA amplified the CDR3 region of rearranged TCR beta genes. The amplified TCR beta libraries were sequenced on the Illumina HiSeq System as 87-base-pair reads. Per the authors' processing: A later analysis tallied 80 million to 95 million unique TCR beta chains across the 700 or so repertoires, and some 10 million of those chains were shared by two or more donors. Raw reads were error-corrected and collapsed into unique sequences with a nearest-neighbor algorithm that merged closely related sequences to remove PCR and sequencing errors. Alignment of CDR3 sequences to IMGT reference sequences was used to assign V, D and J gene segments. For a sequence to be retained, a match of at least six nucleotides to both a V gene segment and a J gene segment was required. A rearrangement was called productive if the CDR3 had no stop codons and remained in frame with V and J, and every other rearrangement was called non-productive. CDR3 was defined according to IMGT convention as the region running from the second conserved V-encoded cysteine to the conserved J-encoded phenylalanine. In an earlier analysis of approximately 500 of the donors, sequences lacking an unambiguous match to a single V gene segment were excluded. An earlier analysis of approximately 590 of the donors called V segments functional above 56.7% productive rearrangements and segregating when the between-donor standard deviation exceeded 5%. A statistical classification framework was developed to diagnose cytomegalovirus status using the catalog of TCR beta chain sequences. V and J gene assignment, in a later analysis, came from comparing TCR nucleotide sequences with IMGT/GENE-DB human TR gene sequences. In a later analysis, CDR3 sequences and most-parsimonious VDJ recombination scenarios were assigned using the TCRdist pipeline. In a later analysis, each TCR beta chain was defined by its CDR3 amino acid sequence together with its V-gene family, and reads without a unique V-gene family were excluded. In a later analysis, 450 to 600 highly shared, low-generation-probability nucleotide sequences were removed to address suspected cross-contamination and a sequencing artifact. A later analysis calculated a clonal expansion index for each public chain from normalized within-repertoire ranks of inferred template counts. In a later analysis, generation probabilities were computed with a VDJ recombination model fitted to out-of-frame rearrangements, and the resulting probabilities were checked against IGoR. Hypergeometric tests were used in a later analysis to score TCR-TCR, TCR-HLA and TCR-CMV co-occurrence, with a repertoire-size bias correction applied to the TCR pairs. To estimate false discovery rates, a later analysis permuted the HLA or CMV assignments 20 times. In a later analysis, co-occurring TCRs were grouped using DBSCAN, and TCRdist sequence similarity was added for clustering within HLA-allele-positive subsets. For co-occurrence clustering, repertoires with fewer than 30,000 or more than 120,000 public chains were excluded, along with a handful of repertoires with anomalous nucleotide sharing. The table was pulled from immuneACCESS by TCRdb, which kept in-frame rearrangements only. Such tables lose some clones; where checked, under half of the loss comes from unresolved V genes, and the rest has no known cause. That table furnishes V, J and clone size, whereas the DNA furnished D and trimming. In all, the sample holds some 140,000 clones, and more than 60% of those were seen once. Jointly, the top ten make up 4% to 4.5% of the sample.

Sequencing was done on a sample of PBMCs. The chain is assembled from TRBV11-3 and TRBJ2-5, with TRBD2 identical over 10 junction bases. This sequence originates from a woman aged 40 to 50 in good health and CMV-seronegative. The CDR3 region reads CASSPSLAGVKKTQYF. The base sequence is TGTGCCAGCAGCCCGAGCCTAGCGGGAGTAAAAAAGACCCAGTACTTC.